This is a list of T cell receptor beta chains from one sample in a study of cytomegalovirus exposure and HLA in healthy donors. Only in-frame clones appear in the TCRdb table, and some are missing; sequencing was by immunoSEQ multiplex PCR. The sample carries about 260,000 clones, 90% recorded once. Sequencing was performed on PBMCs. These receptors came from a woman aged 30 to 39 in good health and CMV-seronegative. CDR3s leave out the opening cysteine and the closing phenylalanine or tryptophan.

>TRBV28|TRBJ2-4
ASSFGTNIQY
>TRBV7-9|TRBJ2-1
ASSGQGYNEQF
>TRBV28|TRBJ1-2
ASTLGGIFYGYT
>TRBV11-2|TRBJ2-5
ASSLGTGQETQY
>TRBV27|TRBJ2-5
ASSSGLAGETQY
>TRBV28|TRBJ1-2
ASSLGDGGDYGYT
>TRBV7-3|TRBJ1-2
ASSSGYGYT
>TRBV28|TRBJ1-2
ASSSPASATGESYGYT
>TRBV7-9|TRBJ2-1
ASSLQRLSSYNEQF
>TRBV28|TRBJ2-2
ASSFTDTNTGELF
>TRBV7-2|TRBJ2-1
ASSLAPPTSGKRGEQF
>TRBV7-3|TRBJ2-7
ASSLNRAGDEQY
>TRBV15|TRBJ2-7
ATSRVTSGVYEQY
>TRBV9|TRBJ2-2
ASSVGSGELF
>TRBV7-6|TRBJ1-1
ASSHDPRTEAF
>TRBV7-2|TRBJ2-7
ASSPRLAGGTYEQY
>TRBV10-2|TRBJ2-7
ASSEYGGLEQY
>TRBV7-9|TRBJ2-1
ASSSIRLAGGSYNEQF
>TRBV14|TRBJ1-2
ASSQVSRAAYGYT
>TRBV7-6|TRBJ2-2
ASSLSLGGELF
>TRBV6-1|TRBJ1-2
ASSGLNYGYT
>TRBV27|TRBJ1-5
ASSIAVNQPQH
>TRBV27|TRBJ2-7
ASSLLASGRAGAYEQY
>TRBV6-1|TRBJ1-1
VGTGVGTEAF
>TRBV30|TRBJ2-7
AWSVRTGAPTEQY
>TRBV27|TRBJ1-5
ASSFATGGGQPQH
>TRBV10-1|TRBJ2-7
ASSPRQGGEQY
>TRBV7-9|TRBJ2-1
ASSVKISGVYNEQF
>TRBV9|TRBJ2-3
ASSVSRGTDTQY
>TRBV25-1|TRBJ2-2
ASSEPEKGAGELF
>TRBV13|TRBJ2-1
ASSVITLNNEQF
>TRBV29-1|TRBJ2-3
SVDQRERSTDTQY
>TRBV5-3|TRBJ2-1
ARSRWRSSYNEQF
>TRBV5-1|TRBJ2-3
ASSRIAGGPSSTDTQY
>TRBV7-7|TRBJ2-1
ASSRDGSSYNEQF
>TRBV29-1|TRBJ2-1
SVPGIEQF
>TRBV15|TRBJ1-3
ATSRATRGNTIY